This T cell receptor beta chain was identified during a study of blood T cell repertoires in COVID-19. Study-level background: The United States, Italy and Spain supplied acute and convalescent COVID-19 samples. T cells, B-cell-depleted T cells, or PBMCs provided the cDNA or gDNA that served as material.

After removal of 5 bases from V and 7 bases from J, the junction contained 10 bases not matched to a gene. CDR1 SGHRS and CDR2 YFSETQ come from the germline V gene. This CDR3 has 15 residues. As originally analysed: Reference gene primer amplification yielded estimated nucleated cell counts. Assay: immunoSEQ multiplex PCR; the TCRdb copy retains only in-frame clones and omits some. The V and J calls and the clone size are those of that table, but D and trimming were determined from the DNA. The profile shows fewer than 300,000 clones, about 80% of them singletons. This sequence was found in a woman of 80 years or more with acute or convalescent COVID-19. The sample comprised peripheral blood. V is TRBV5-1 and J is TRBJ2-1; 9 bases fit TRBD1. CDR3 nucleotides: TGCGCCAGCAGTTCCGGGACAGGGCTGAGGAATGAGCAGTTCTTC. This sequence encodes CASSSGTGLRNEQFF.